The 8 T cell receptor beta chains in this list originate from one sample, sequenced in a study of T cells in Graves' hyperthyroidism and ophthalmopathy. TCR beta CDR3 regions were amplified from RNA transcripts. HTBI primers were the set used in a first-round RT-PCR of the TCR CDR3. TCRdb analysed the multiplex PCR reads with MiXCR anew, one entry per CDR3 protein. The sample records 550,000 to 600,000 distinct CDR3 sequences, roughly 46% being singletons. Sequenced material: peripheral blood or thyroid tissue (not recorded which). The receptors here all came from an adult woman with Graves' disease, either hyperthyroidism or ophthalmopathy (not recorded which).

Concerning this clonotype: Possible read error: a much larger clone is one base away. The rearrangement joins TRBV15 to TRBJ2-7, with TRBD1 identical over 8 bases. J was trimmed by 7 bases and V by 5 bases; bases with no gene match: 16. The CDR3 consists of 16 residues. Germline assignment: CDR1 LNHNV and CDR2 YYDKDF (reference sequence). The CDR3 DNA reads TGTGCCACCAGCGGAGGAAGTGGACAGGGAAGCAATGAGCAGTACTTC. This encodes CATSGGSGQGSNEQYF. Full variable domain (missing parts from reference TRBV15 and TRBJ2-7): DAMVIQNPRYQVTQFGKPVTLSCSQTLNHNVMYWYQQKSSQAPKLLFHYYDKDFNNEADTPDNFQSRRPNTSFCFLDIRSPGLGDTAMYLCATSGGSGQGSNEQYFGPGTRLTVT.

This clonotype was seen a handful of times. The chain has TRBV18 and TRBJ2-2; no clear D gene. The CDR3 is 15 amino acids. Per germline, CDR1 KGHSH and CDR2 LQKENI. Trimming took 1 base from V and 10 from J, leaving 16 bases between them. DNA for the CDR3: TGTGCCAGCTCACCACGAGCGACGGCTGTTAAGGAGCTGTTTTTT. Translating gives CASSPRATAVKELFF.

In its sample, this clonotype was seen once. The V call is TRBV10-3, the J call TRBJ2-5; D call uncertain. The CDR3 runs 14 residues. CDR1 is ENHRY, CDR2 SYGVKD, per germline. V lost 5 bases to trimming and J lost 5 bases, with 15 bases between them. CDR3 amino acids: CAISQSNTGETQYF. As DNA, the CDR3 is TGTGCCATCAGTCAATCGAACACCGGGGAGACCCAGTACTTC.

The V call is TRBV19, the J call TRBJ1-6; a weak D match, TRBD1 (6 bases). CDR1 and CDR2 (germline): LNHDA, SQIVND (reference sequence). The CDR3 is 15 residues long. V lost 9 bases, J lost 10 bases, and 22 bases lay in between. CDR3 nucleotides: TGTGCCAGCAGCTTGATCGGACAGCTAGTCTCACCCCTCCACTTT. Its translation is CASSLIGQLVSPLHF.

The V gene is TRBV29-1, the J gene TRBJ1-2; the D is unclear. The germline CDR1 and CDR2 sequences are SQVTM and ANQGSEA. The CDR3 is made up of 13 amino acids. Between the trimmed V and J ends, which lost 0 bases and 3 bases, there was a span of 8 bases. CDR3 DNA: TGCAGCGTTGAAGATGTCCACCACTATGGCTACACCTTC. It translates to CSVEDVHHYGYTF.

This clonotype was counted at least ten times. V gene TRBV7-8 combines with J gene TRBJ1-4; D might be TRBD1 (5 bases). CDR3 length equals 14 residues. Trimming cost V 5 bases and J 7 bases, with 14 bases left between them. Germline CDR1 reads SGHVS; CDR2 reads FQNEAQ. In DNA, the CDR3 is TGTGCCAGCAGCCTGTCCAGGGCGGCTGAAAAACTGTTTTTT. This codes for CASSLSRAAEKLFF.

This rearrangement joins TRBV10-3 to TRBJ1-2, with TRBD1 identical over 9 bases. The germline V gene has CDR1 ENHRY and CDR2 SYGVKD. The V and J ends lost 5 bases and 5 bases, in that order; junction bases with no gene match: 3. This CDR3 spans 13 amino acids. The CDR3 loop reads CAISRDREYGYTF. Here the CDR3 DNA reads TGTGCCATCAGTAGGGACAGGGAGTATGGCTACACCTTC.

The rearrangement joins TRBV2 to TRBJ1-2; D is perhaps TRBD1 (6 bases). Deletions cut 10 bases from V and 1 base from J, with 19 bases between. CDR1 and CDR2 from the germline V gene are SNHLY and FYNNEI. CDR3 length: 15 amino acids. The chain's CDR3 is CATNGQDSLNYGYTF. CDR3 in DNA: TGTGCCACCAACGGTCAGGACAGCCTTAACTATGGCTACACCTTC.